A single sample is the source of the 10 T cell receptor beta chains below, sequenced in a study of spatial heterogeneity in lung cancer. As for time point: sample taken at primary tumor resection. Whole RNA obtained from tumor, nontumor lung or frozen PBMC underwent sequencing without sorting. TCRdb redid the calling of the 5' RACE reads with MiXCR, one entry per CDR3 protein. The sample has roughly 54,000 distinct CDR3 sequences; roughly 7.6% are singletons. Sequencing used PBMCs, obtained at surgery. The receptor set was obtained from a female donor with early-stage non-small cell lung cancer.

V usage is TRBV9 and J usage is TRBJ2-3; D may be TRBD1 or TRBD2 (7 bases each). The CDR3 is made up of 16 amino acids. Germline V gives CDR1 SGDLS, CDR2 YYNGEE. V lost 3 bases and J 3 bases, leaving 17 bases between the germline ends. This CDR3 is CASSALGGGYTDTQYF. CDR3 nucleotide sequence: TGTGCCAGCAGCGCCCTGGGAGGGGGCTATACAGATACGCAGTATTTT.

V and J are TRBV6-2 or TRBV6-3 and TRBJ2-4, with 9 nucleotides matching TRBD1. The V and J ends lost 4 bases and 3 bases, in that order; junction bases with no gene match: 7. CDR3 length: 16 amino acids. Germline V gene sequence: CDR1 MNHEY, CDR2 SVGEGT. The chain's CDR3 is CASSFQGQGVKNIQYF. CDR3 nucleotide sequence: TGTGCCAGCAGTTTCCAGGGACAGGGCGTCAAAAACATTCAGTACTTC.

This clonotype was picked up many times. The chain links TRBV12-3 or TRBV12-4 to TRBJ2-3; D call uncertain. This CDR3 spans 14 amino acids. Between the trimmed V and J ends, which lost 3 bases and 2 bases, there was a span of 9 bases. Written as DNA, the CDR3 is TGTGCCAGCAGTTTGCAGAGTCACACAGATACGCAGTATTTT. This sequence encodes CASSLQSHTDTQYF.

This clonotype was detected only a few times. This sequence joins TRBV4-2 and TRBJ1-3; 7 bases line up with TRBD1. The CDR3 has 15 residues. Unmatched junction bases numbered 5, after V lost 4 bases and J lost 2 bases. CDR1 and CDR2 from the germline V gene are LGHNA and YNFKEQ. The CDR3 DNA reads TGTGCCAGCAGCCCTGAGGGGGCGCCTGGAAACACCATATATTTT. It encodes CASSPEGAPGNTIYF.

This clonotype was detected only a few times. The chain has TRBV4-3 and TRBJ2-7; D is perhaps TRBD2 (5 bases). Between the trimmed V and J ends, which lost 0 bases and 5 bases, there was a span of 11 bases. The germline V gene has CDR1 LGHNA and CDR2 YSLEER. The CDR3 consists of 14 residues. For the CDR3, the DNA is TGCGCCAGCAGCCAAGATGAGGGAAGGGACGAGCAGTACTTC. It specifies CASSQDEGRDEQYF.

As to this clonotype: A much larger clonotype is one base distant, so this may be a read error. The chain carries TRBV5-1 and TRBJ2-5; tentatively, D is TRBD1 (6 bases). The CDR3 length is 14 residues. The germline V gene has CDR1 SGHRS and CDR2 YFSETQ. V was pared by 6 bases and J by 4 bases, with 16 bases between. CDR3 nucleotides: TGCGCCAGCAATAAGATCAGGGGTGGAGAGACCCAGTACTTC. It codes for CASNKIRGGETQYF.

This clonotype was observed at least ten times. This chain joins TRBV10-3 and TRBJ2-7, with TRBD2 matching 9 bases. The CDR3 has 15 amino acids. The germline CDR1 and CDR2 sequences are ENHRY and SYGVKD. V lost 6 bases, J lost 2 bases, and 8 bases stayed unmatched. The CDR3 nucleotides read TGTGCCATCAGCTCCACCGCTAGCGGGACCTACGAGCAGTACTTC. Translated: CAISSTASGTYEQYF.

This clonotype has a handful of counts. The V call is TRBV18, the J call TRBJ2-6; tentatively, D is TRBD1 (5 bases). The CDR3 runs to 16 residues. Germline CDR1 and CDR2: KGHSH and LQKENI. V lost 4 bases and J lost 7, with 17 bases in between. The CDR3 sequence: CASSRLSSGNANVLTF. The CDR3 DNA is TGTGCCAGCTCACGCTTAAGTTCAGGGAACGCCAACGTCCTGACTTTC.

At least ten counts were recorded for this clonotype. The CDR3 bases are TGTGCCAGCTCACCCCGCCAGGGAGCTCATTTTTACGAGCAGTACTTC. It encodes CASSPRQGAHFYEQYF. The J gene is TRBJ2-7, the V gene TRBV18; perhaps D is TRBD1 or TRBD2 (5 bases each). CDR1 and CDR2 (germline): KGHSH, LQKENI. The V gene lost 3 bases and the J gene lost 4 bases, with 19 bases spanning the gap. The CDR3 has 16 residues. The full variable domain, completed using reference TRBV18 and TRBJ2-7, is NAGVMQNPRHLVRRRGQEARLRCSPMKGHSHVYWYRQLPEEGLKFMVYLQKENIIDESGMPKERFSAEFPKEGPSILRIQQVVRGDSAAYFCASSPRQGAHFYEQYFGPGTRLTVT.

This clonotype was detected many times. CDR3 amino acids: CSVARGPANEKLFF. The CDR3 DNA is TGCAGCGTTGCCAGGGGGCCGGCTAATGAAAAACTGTTTTTT. The J gene is TRBJ1-4, the V gene TRBV29-1, with 8 bases matching TRBD1. The CDR3 is 14 residues long. Germline loops: CDR1 SQVTM, CDR2 ANQGSEA. V shed 4 bases and J 3 bases; nucleotides not matched to a gene: 4.